One and the same sample provided the 4 T cell receptor beta chains below, sequenced in a study of long-term antiretroviral therapy in people with HIV. It was version v3.0 of the immunoSEQ assay that was run at survey level. The protocol was immunoSEQ multiplex PCR, while the TCRdb copy is restricted to in-frame clones and leaves out a portion. The profile covers some 29,000 clones, with around 97% appearing a single time and under 2.5% taken by the ten largest. The sample consisted of unsorted PBMCs, taken 7.6 years after starting antiretroviral therapy. The origin of the receptors is a man aged 30 to 45 with HIV.

This sequence joins TRBV11-3 and TRBJ2-7; no definite D call. Trimming pared 1 base from V and 5 bases from J, leaving 9 bases between. The CDR3 runs 13 residues. Germline CDR1 SGHNT, CDR2 YENEEA. The chain's CDR3 is CASSLGPDDEQYF. CDR3 DNA sequence: TGTGCCAGCAGCTTAGGTCCGGACGACGAGCAGTACTTC.

The chain joins TRBV5-1 to TRBJ1-3, with 7 bases identical to TRBD1. Germline V gene sequence: CDR1 SGHRS, CDR2 YFSETQ. V shed 5 bases, J shed 0 bases, and the junction held 8 bases outside the gene matches. CDR3 length equals 16 residues. CDR3 bases: TGCGCCAGCAGGCCCAGGGGGATATCCTCTGGAAACACCATATATTTT. Protein: CASRPRGISSGNTIYF.

CDR3 loop: CASSQAGQGDTIYF. The CDR3 DNA reads as TGCGCCAGCAGCCAGGCGGGACAGGGGGACACCATATATTTT. The chain combines TRBV4-1 with TRBJ1-3; 11 bases map to TRBD1. Germline loops: CDR1 MGHRA, CDR2 YSYEKL. V gave up 3 bases and J gave up 8 bases; unmatched junction bases: 3. The CDR3 is made up of 14 amino acids.

The chain employs TRBV7-8 and TRBJ2-6; D is ambiguous. V lost 2 bases and J 0 bases, leaving 5 bases between the germline ends. The CDR3 sequence is 15 residues long. Germline assignment: CDR1 SGHVS and CDR2 FQNEAQ. CDR3 DNA sequence: TGTGCCAGCAGCTTAAGACCCTCTGGGGCCAACGTCCTGACTTTC. It yields the protein CASSLRPSGANVLTF.